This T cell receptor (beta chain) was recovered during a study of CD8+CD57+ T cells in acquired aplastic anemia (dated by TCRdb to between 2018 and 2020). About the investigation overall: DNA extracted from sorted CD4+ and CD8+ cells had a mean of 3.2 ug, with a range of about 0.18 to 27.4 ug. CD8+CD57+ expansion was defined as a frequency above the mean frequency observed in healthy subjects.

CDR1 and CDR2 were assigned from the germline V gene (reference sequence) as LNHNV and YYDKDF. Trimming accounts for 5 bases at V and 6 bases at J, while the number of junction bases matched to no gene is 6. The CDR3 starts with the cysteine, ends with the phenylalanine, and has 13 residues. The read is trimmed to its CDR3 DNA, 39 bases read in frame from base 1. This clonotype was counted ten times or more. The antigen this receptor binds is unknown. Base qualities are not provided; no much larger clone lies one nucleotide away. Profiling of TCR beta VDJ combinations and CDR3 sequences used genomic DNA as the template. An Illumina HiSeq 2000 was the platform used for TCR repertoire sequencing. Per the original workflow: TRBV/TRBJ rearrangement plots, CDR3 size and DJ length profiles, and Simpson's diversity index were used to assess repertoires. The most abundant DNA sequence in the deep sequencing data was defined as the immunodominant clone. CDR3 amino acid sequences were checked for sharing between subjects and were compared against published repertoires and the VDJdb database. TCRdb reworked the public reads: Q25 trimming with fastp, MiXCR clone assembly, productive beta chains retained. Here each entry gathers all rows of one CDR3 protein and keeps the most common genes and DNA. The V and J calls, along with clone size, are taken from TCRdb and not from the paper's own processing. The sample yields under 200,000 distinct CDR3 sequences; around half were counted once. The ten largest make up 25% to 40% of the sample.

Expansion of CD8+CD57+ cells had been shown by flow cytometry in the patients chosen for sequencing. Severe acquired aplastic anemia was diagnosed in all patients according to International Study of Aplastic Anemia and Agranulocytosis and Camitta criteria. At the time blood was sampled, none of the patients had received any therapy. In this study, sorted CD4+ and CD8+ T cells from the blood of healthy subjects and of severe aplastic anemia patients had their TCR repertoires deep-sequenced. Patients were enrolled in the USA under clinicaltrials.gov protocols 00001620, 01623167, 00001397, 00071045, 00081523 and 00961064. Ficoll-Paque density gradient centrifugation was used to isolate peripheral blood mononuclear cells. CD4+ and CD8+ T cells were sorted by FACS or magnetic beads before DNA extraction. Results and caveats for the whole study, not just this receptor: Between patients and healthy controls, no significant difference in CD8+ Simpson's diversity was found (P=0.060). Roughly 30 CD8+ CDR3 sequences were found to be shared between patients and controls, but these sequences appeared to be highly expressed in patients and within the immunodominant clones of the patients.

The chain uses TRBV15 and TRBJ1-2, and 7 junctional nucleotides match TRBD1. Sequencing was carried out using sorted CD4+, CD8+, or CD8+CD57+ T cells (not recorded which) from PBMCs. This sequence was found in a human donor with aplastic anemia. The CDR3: CATSARQGNGYTF. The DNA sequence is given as TGTGCCACCAGCGCCCGACAGGGAAATGGCTACACCTTC.